This record looks at one TCR beta chain sequence and its context. This entry is derived from a study of cytomegalovirus exposure and HLA in healthy donors. CDR1 KGHSH and CDR2 LQKENI come from the germline V gene. This CDR3 region has 14 residues. Trimming removed 3 bases at V and 6 bases at J, with 14 bases between. The PCR used 60 Vbeta and 13 Jbeta primers. In the authors' workflow: The authors later counted about 80 million unique TCR beta chains, 8.5 million to 13 million of them shared. Profiling relied on immunoSEQ multiplex PCR, and the TCRdb table lists in-frame clones only, not all of them. V and J calls and clone size are given by that table; D and trimming were obtained from the DNA. The sample contains 65,000 to 85,000 clones, approximately 88% of which appear only once.

The sequence was collected from a woman aged 45-65 years in good health and CMV-seronegative. Sequencing used PBMCs. The V gene is TRBV18, the J gene TRBJ1-1, with no clear D. The CDR3 here is CASSPGLSGAEAFF. In nucleotides, the CDR3 is TGTGCCAGCTCACCCGGTCTAAGCGGGGCTGAAGCTTTCTTT.